This TCR beta chain came from a study of cytomegalovirus exposure and HLA in healthy donors. Germline-derived CDR1 and CDR2 are SNHLY and FYNNEI. CDR3 length equals 12 residues. V was trimmed by 10 bases and J by 6 bases, leaving 13 bases between them. Primers included in the PCR were 60 Vbeta and 13 Jbeta primers. Method: immunoSEQ multiplex PCR; TCRdb's copy keeps in-frame clones and lacks some. In the table there are about 140,000 clones, roughly 9.8% of which are singletons. This clone has more than one count but fewer than ten. The chain employs TRBV2 and TRBJ2-1; possible D gene TRBD1, 6 bases. This sequence originates from a man in his fifties in good health and CMV-seronegative. Specimen: PBMCs. CDR3 amino acids: CATSPDSNEQFF. CDR3 nucleotide sequence: TGTGCCACCTCACCGGACAGCAATGAGCAGTTCTTC. The complete variable domain, with remaining parts taken from reference TRBV2 and TRBJ2-1, reads EPEVTQTPSHQVTQMGQEVILRCVPISNHLYFYWYRQILGQKVEFLVSFYNNEISEKSEIFDDQFSVERPDGSNFTLKIRSTKLEDSAMYFCATSPDSNEQFFGPGTRLTVL.